This passage covers 18 T cell receptor beta chains from one sample sequenced in a study of Ad26.COV2.S vaccination and SARS-CoV-2 variants (dated by TCRdb to about 2021). Taken with the paper, the label for treatment or condition translates to: roughly 19 received Ad26.COV2.S at low or high dose, single or two shots; about 5 received placebo; per-sample allocation not given. For vaccine and placebo recipients, the sequenced repertoires came from samples collected on day 63 after the first injection. To prepare the library, the immunoSEQ multiplex PCR assay was applied. The source is immuneACCESS, and TCRdb retained only in-frame sequences with V and J called. Part of the clones is not carried over; for the studies checked, unresolved V genes explain less than half of this, and the remainder is unexplained. The sample profile shows about 380,000 clones; around four fifths of them were found once. Of the sample, 7% to 9.5% is held by the ten largest clones.

The specimen comprised peripheral blood, sampled in a trial of Ad26.COV2.S vaccine versus placebo. These receptors originate from a person aged 18 to 59 who received the Ad26.COV2.S COVID-19 vaccine or a placebo.

This chain uses TRBV4-2 with TRBJ1-6; D gene uncertain. The CDR3 length is 16 residues. From germline, CDR1 is LGHNA and CDR2 YNFKEQ. V lost 4 bases and J 4 bases, leaving 14 bases between the germline ends. The CDR3: CASSRGLKTYNSPLHF. The CDR3 bases are TGTGCCAGCAGCCGTGGACTCAAAACGTATAATTCACCCCTCCACTTT.

This chain joins TRBV7-9 and TRBJ2-5, with 9 bases matching TRBD1. The CDR3 covers 16 residues. Germline CDR1 SEHNR, CDR2 FQNEAQ (reference sequence). The V gene end was trimmed by 2 bases and the J gene end by 4 bases; junction bases not matched to a gene: 8. CDR3 residues: CASSLIWTGEGETQYF. The CDR3, as DNA: TGTGCCAGCAGCTTAATTTGGACAGGGGAAGGAGAGACCCAGTACTTC.

The chain links TRBV19 to TRBJ1-3; D gene ambiguous. Trimming removed 6 bases at V and 0 bases at J, with 12 bases between. The CDR3 is 15 amino acids. Germline V lookup: CDR1 LNHDA, CDR2 SQIVND (reference sequence). CDR3 coding DNA: TGTGCCAGTAGGCTGACCGGGAACTCTGGAAACACCATATATTTT. Translating gives CASRLTGNSGNTIYF.

The V call is TRBV3-1 (or the pseudogene TRBV3-2), the J call TRBJ2-1, with a possible D match to TRBD2 (5 bases). Trimming took 1 base from V and 0 from J, leaving 10 bases between them. Germline V lookup: CDR1 LGHDT, CDR2 YNNKEL (reference sequence). CDR3 length: 16 residues. The CDR3 sequence is CASSQVGGPSYNEQFF. The DNA for the CDR3 is TGTGCCAGCAGCCAAGTCGGCGGGCCCTCCTACAATGAGCAGTTCTTC.

V gene TRBV19 combines with J gene TRBJ2-3; D unresolved. The CDR3 totals 15 residues. The V end lost 3 bases, the J end lost 1 base, and 11 bases lay between the germline ends. Germline CDR1 LNHDA, CDR2 SQIVND (reference sequence). In DNA, the CDR3 is TGTGCCAGTAGTATTGATAGCTGGGGCACAGATACGCAGTATTTT. Encoded protein: CASSIDSWGTDTQYF.

This chain uses TRBV7-6 with TRBJ2-3, with D unclear. Between the trimmed V and J ends, which lost 5 bases and 3 bases, there was a span of 12 bases. Per germline, CDR1 SGHVS and CDR2 FNYEAQ. This CDR3 has 14 amino acids. The CDR3 DNA sequence: TGTGCCAGCAGCCAACTCGGCCAGACAGATACGCAGTATTTT. Translated, it gives CASSQLGQTDTQYF.

The chain couples TRBV5-4 to TRBJ1-4; 8 bases match TRBD1. The CDR3 covers 14 residues. Germline V gene lookup returns CDR1 SGHNT and CDR2 YYREEE (reference sequence). V trimming: 4 bases; J trimming: 8 bases; junction bases outside the gene matches: 7. In DNA, the CDR3 is TGTGCCAGCAGCACGGACAGGGTAGGGGAAAAACTGTTTTTT. Translating it yields CASSTDRVGEKLFF.

A single count supports this clone. The chain employs TRBV5-6 and TRBJ2-1; TRBD2 is a possible D gene (6 bases). Trimming removed 3 bases from V and 0 bases from J, with 10 bases in between. Germline V CDR1 and CDR2: SGHDT, YYEEEE. The CDR3 runs to 15 residues. The CDR3, as DNA: TGTGCCAGCAGCTATTACGGGAGCTCCTACAATGAGCAGTTCTTC. Encoded protein: CASSYYGSSYNEQFF.

The chain couples TRBV7-6 to TRBJ2-7; 11 nucleotides match TRBD2. Per germline, CDR1 SGHVS and CDR2 FNYEAQ. The CDR3 is made up of 17 amino acids. After removal of 2 bases from V and 1 base from J, the junction contained 7 bases not matched to a gene. CDR3 sequence (DNA): TGTGCCAGCAGCTTAAGGGCCCGGACTAGCGGGTCCTACGAGCAGTACTTC. Translating gives CASSLRARTSGSYEQYF.

The chain employs TRBV5-1 and TRBJ2-5; 8 bases match TRBD2. The CDR3 extends over 16 amino acids. Trimming at V came to 0 bases and at J to 4 bases, leaving 8 bases not matched to a gene. Germline values: CDR1 SGHRS, CDR2 YFSETQ. As DNA, the CDR3 is TGCGCCAGCAGCTTGGTTGGAGCGGGAGAGGGAGAGACCCAGTACTTC. Its protein product is CASSLVGAGEGETQYF.

CDR3 loop: CASSLDLSSNQPQHF. In nucleotides, the CDR3 is TGTGCCAGCAGCTTGGACCTCTCCAGTAATCAGCCCCAGCATTTT. The chain carries TRBV5-4 and TRBJ1-5; D gene ambiguous. The CDR3 is 15 amino acids. CDR1 is SGHNT, CDR2 YYREEE, per germline (reference sequence). Trimming removed 0 bases from V and 4 bases from J, with 11 bases in between.

DNA for the CDR3: TGTGCCTGGAGTGACTCATACAATGAGCAGTTCTTC. Protein sequence: CAWSDSYNEQFF. The rearrangement joins TRBV30 to TRBJ2-1; D is unclear. V lost 1 base to trimming and J lost 4 bases, with 5 bases between them. Germline V gene lookup returns CDR1 GTSNPN and CDR2 SVGIG (reference sequence). The CDR3 has 12 residues.

This sequence joins TRBV20-1 and TRBJ2-7; no definite D call. Germline CDR1 is DFQATT and CDR2 is SNEGSKA (reference sequence). V shed 6 bases and J shed 3 bases, with 9 bases lying between them. The CDR3 sequence is 11 residues long. The CDR3 coding sequence is TGCAGTGCCCTTAACGGCTACGAGCAGTACTTC. Its protein product is CSALNGYEQYF.

V gene TRBV3-1 (or the pseudogene TRBV3-2) combines with J gene TRBJ2-7; TRBD2 matches 14 bases. This CDR3 has 18 amino acids. Germline V gene lookup returns CDR1 LGHDT and CDR2 YNNKEL (reference sequence). V trimming: 2 bases; J trimming: 5 bases; junction bases outside the gene matches: 11. CDR3 sequence reads: CASSQLGTSGRSRHEQYF. The CDR3 bases are TGTGCCAGCAGCCAACTAGGGACTAGCGGGAGAAGTCGACACGAGCAGTACTTC.

CDR3 nucleotides: TGTGCCACCAGTGATAGGCCTAGCGGGAGCAGCAATGAGCAGTTCTTC. Its protein is CATSDRPSGSSNEQFF. The chain joins TRBV24-1 to TRBJ2-1, with 10 bases aligning to TRBD2. V shed 3 bases and J 6 bases; nucleotides not matched to a gene: 7. In germline, CDR1 is KGHDR, CDR2 SFDVKD. This CDR3 comprises 16 residues.

The rearrangement links TRBV6-1 to TRBJ2-3, with 7 bases fitting TRBD2. Germline assignment: CDR1 MNHNS and CDR2 SASEGT. The V segment lost 2 bases and the J segment 8 bases; nucleotides outside the gene matches: 4. CDR3 size: 13 residues. CDR3 amino acids: CASSELAVGTQYF. The CDR3 DNA is TGTGCCAGCAGTGAACTAGCGGTCGGTACGCAGTATTTT.

V and J are TRBV2 and TRBJ1-1, with D possibly TRBD1 on 5 matching bases. Germline V gene sequence: CDR1 SNHLY, CDR2 FYNNEI. The CDR3 sequence is 13 residues long. V shed 8 bases and J shed 1 base, with 11 bases lying between them. The CDR3 nucleotides read TGTGCCAGCCCCAGGGAAAGGAACACTGAAGCTTTCTTT. As protein: CASPRERNTEAFF.

V and J are TRBV21-1 and TRBJ2-2. TRBV21-1 is assigned pseudogene status. This CDR3 has 15 amino acids. CDR3 sequence (DNA): TGTGCCAGCAGCAAGTCCCAGCCCCACACCGGGGAGCTGTTTTTT. Translation: CASSKSQPHTGELFF.